The T cell receptor (beta chain) under discussion was sequenced for a study of blood T cell repertoires in COVID-19 (dated by TCRdb to 2020 to 2022). For the study in its entirety: The collaborator samples originated in the United States, Italy and Spain and spanned the acute and convalescent phases of COVID-19. The material from the prospective study consisted of cDNA or gDNA derived from T cells, B-cell-depleted T cells, or PBMCs. The dataset comprised deeply sampled blood TCRbeta repertoires from subjects exposed to, actively infected with, or recovered from COVID-19. The repertoires were released in a freely available public database meant as a resource for research on the immune response to SARS-CoV-2. The samples were drawn from the first 160 participants of the ongoing ImmuneRACE study and from 950 to 1,500 subjects provided by 6 global collaborators. Nearly every sample came with metadata listing a de-identified subject ID, COVID-19 status, age in years and sex. Where available, HLA class I and class II types were obtained from metadata supplied by the sample provider rather than from assay-based typing.

Trimming at the junction amounts to 0 bases on V and 0 bases on J, and the germline ends lie 9 bases apart. Spanning cysteine to phenylalanine, the CDR3 consists of 15 amino acids. This entry keeps only the CDR3 DNA: 45 bases, framed from base 1. The germline V gene gives CDR1 as SGHTA and CDR2 as FQGTGA. With regard to this clone: The specificity of this receptor is unknown. Base quality data are lacking; no much larger clone is found one base away.

In the prospective study, participants were roughly 18 to 100 years old, resided in fewer than 25 geographic areas of the United States, and were enrolled through a virtual design. In the prospective study, participants were assigned to cohorts based on the clinical history participants reported in a screening survey and a study questionnaire. ImmuneRACE Cohort 3 recovered participants were defined by two consecutive negative NP/OP PCR tests, healthcare professional clearance, or symptom resolution. In the prospective study, mobile phlebotomists collected whole blood, serum and a nasopharyngeal or oropharyngeal swab from each participant. Over a 2-month period, participants in the prospective study had the option of providing additional blood draws and questionnaires. Blood samples from the prospective study were shipped frozen or at room temperature prior to DNA extraction. TCRbeta CDR3 regions were amplified from genomic DNA using the immunoSEQ Assay, a bias-controlled multiplex PCR. The published analysis was carried out like this. Within the assay, amplification of reference gene primers was used to estimate how many nucleated cells each sample contained. To quantify the absolute abundance of each unique TCRbeta CDR3 rearrangement, sequence reads were collapsed and filtered. For each sample, productive Simpson clonality was calculated as the square root of Simpson's diversity index across productive rearrangements. TCRdb stores this immuneACCESS table with in-frame sequences only. Part of the clones is absent; in the studies checked, under half of the shortfall reflects unresolved V genes, and no reason is known for the rest. That table supplies the V and J calls and clone size; D and trimming were determined from the DNA. The table for this sample lists about 230,000 clones; approximately 90% of them were counted only once. Clones ranked in the top ten supply roughly 16% of the sample.

Results and caveats for the whole study, not just this receptor: The amount of clinical and demographic metadata varied by source and participant and was provided uncurated.

The chain is encoded by TRBV7-3 joined to TRBJ2-7, with the D gene uncertain. The specimen sequenced was PBMCs or T cells enriched from blood (not recorded which). The source is a man younger than 35 who had recovered from COVID-19. The sequenced DNA is TGTGCCAGCAGCTTAACATCCGCAGGCTCCTACGAGCAGTACTTC. Its protein is CASSLTSAGSYEQYF.